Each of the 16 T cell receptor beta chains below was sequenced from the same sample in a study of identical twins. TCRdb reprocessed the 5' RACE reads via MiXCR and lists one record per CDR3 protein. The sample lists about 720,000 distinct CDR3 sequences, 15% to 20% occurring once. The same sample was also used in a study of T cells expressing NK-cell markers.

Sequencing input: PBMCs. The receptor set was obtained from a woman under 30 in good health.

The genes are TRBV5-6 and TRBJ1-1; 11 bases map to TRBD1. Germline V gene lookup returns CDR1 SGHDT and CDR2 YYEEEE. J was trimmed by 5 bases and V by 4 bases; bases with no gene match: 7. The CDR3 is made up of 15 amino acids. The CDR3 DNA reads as TGTGCCAGCAGCGTGGACAGGGGGCGCGGGACTGAAGCTTTCTTT. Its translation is CASSVDRGRGTEAFF.

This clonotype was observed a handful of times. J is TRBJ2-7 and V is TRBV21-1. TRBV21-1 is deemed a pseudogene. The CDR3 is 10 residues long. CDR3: CASRTYEQYF. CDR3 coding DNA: TGTGCCAGCAGGACCTACGAGCAGTACTTC.

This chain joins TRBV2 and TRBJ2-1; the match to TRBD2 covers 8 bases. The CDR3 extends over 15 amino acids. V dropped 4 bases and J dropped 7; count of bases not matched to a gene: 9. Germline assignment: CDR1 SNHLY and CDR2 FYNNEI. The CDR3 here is CASSAQAGAWNEQFF. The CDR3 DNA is TGTGCCAGCAGTGCCCAAGCGGGGGCGTGGAATGAGCAGTTCTTC. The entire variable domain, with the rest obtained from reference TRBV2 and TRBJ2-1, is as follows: EPEVTQTPSHQVTQMGQEVILRCVPISNHLYFYWYRQILGQKVEFLVSFYNNEISEKSEIFDDQFSVERPDGSNFTLKIRSTKLEDSAMYFCASSAQAGAWNEQFFGPGTRLTVL.

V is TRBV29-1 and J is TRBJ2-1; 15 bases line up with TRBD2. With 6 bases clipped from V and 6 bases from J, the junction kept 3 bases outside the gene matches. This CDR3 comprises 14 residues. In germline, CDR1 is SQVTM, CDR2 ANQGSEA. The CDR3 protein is CSVGLAGGTNEQFF. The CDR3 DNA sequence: TGCAGCGTGGGACTAGCGGGAGGTACCAATGAGCAGTTCTTC.

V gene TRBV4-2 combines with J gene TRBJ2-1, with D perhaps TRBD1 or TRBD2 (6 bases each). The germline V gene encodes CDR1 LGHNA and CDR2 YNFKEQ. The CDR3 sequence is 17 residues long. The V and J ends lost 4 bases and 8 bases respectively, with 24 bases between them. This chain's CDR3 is CASSPLTRGERGDEQFF. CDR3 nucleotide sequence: TGTGCCAGCAGCCCCCTCACAAGGGGGGAAAGGGGGGATGAGCAGTTCTTC.

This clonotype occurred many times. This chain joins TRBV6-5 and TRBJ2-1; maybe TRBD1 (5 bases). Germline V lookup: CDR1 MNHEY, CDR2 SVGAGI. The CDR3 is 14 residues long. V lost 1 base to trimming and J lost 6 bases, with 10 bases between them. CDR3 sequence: CASSYWGGPNEQFF. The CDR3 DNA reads TGTGCCAGCAGTTACTGGGGCGGCCCCAATGAGCAGTTCTTC.

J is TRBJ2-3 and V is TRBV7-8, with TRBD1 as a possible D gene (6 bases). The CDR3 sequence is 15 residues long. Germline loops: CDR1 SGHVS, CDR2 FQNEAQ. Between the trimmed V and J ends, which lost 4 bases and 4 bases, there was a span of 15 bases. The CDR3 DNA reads TGTGCCAGCAGCTCGTTAGGGGGTGCGGCAGATACGCAGTATTTT. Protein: CASSSLGGAADTQYF. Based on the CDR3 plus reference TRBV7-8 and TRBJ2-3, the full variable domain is GAGVSQSPRYKVAKRGQDVALRCDPISGHVSLFWYQQALGQGPEFLTYFQNEAQLDKSGLPSDRFFAERPEGSVSTLKIQRTQQEDSAVYLCASSSLGGAADTQYFGPGTRLTVL.

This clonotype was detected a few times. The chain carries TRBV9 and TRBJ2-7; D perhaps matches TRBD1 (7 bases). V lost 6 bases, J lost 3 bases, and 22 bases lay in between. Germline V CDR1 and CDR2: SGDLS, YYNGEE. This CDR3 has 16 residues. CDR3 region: CASISGGQGDCYEQYF. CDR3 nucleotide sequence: TGTGCCAGCATCTCAGGGGGGCAGGGGGATTGCTACGAGCAGTACTTC.

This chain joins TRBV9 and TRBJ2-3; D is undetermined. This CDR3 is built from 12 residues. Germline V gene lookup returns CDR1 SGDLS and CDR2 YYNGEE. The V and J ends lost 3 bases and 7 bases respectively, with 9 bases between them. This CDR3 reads CASSGLMNTQYF. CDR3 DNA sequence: TGTGCCAGCAGCGGCCTTATGAATACGCAGTATTTT.

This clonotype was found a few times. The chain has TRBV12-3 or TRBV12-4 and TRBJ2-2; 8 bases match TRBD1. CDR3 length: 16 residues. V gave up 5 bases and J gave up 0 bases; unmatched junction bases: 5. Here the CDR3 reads CASSAPQGANTGELFF. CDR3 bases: TGTGCCAGCAGTGCCCCACAGGGGGCGAACACCGGGGAGCTGTTTTTT.

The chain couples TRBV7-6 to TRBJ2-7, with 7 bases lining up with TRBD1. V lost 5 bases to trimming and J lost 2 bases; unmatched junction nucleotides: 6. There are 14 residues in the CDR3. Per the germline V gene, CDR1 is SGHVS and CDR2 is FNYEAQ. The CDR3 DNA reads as TGTGCCAGCAGCGAAGACAGGGAAACCTACGAGCAGTACTTC. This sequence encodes CASSEDRETYEQYF.

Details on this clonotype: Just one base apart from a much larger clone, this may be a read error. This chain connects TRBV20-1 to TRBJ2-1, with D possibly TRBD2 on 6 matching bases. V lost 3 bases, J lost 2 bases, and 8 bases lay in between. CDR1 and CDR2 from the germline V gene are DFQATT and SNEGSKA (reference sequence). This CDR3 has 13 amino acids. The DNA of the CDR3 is TGCAGTGCTAGTACGGGGGCCTACAATGAGCAGTTCTTC. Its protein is CSASTGAYNEQFF.

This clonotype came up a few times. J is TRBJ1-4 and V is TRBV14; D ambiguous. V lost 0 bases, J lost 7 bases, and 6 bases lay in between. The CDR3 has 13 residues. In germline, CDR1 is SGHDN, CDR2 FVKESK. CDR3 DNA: TGTGCCAGCAGCCAAGATCCCGGTGAAAAACTGTTTTTT. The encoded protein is CASSQDPGEKLFF.

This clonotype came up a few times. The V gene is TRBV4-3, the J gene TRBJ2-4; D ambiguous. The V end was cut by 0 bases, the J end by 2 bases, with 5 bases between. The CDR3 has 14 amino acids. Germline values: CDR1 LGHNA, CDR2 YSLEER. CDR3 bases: TGCGCCAGCAGCCAAGATGGGCCCAAAAACATTCAGTACTTC. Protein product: CASSQDGPKNIQYF.

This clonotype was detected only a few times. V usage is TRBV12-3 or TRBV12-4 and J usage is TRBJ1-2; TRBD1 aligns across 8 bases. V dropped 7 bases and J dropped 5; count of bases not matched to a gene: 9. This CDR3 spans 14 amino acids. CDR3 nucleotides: TGTGCCAGCATTAACAGGGGGGGAGGGTATGGCTACACCTTC. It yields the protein CASINRGGGYGYTF.

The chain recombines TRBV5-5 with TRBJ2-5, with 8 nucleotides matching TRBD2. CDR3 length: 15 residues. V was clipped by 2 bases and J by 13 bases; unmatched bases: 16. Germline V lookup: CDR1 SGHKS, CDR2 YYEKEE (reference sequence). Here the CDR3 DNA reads TGTGCCAGCAGCTTAGGCGGGACTAGGGACTTCACTGGGTACTTC. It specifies CASSLGGTRDFTGYF.